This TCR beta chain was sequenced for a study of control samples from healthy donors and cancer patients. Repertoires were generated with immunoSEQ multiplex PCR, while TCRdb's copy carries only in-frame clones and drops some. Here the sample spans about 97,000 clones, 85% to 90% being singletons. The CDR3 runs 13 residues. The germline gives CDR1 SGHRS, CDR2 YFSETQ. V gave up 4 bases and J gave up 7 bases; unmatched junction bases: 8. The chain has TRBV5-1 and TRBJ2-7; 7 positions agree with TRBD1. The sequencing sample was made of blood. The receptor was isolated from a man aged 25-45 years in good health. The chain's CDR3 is CASSPRTGGEQYV. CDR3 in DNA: TGCGCCAGCAGCCCCCGGACAGGTGGTGAGCAGTACGTC.